The rows below give T cell receptor beta chains drawn from one sample of a study of blood T cell repertoires in COVID-19. TCRdb's copy holds only in-frame clones and misses some; the assay was immunoSEQ multiplex PCR. The table includes fewer than 200,000 clones, approximately 81% detected once. What was sequenced was PBMCs or T cells enriched from blood (not recorded which). All receptors come from a man between 60 and 75 years old who had recovered from COVID-19. CDR3s include the opening cysteine and the closing phenylalanine or tryptophan.

V	J	CDR3
TRBV19	TRBJ2-3	CASSTSGSTDTQYF
TRBV19	TRBJ2-1	CASSLKTGSFNEQFF
TRBV7-8	TRBJ2-7	CASRTDRGVSYEQYF
TRBV27	TRBJ2-1	CASTPKGHLYNEQFF
TRBV11-2	TRBJ2-1	CASSFKLETSPYNEQFF
TRBV30	TRBJ1-1	CAWRAPGMNTEAFF
TRBV24-1	TRBJ2-3	CATSDTGGDPHTDTQYF
TRBV7-8	TRBJ2-5	CASSSTRRQETQYF
TRBV7-7	TRBJ1-1	CASSRDSQTEAFF
TRBV30	TRBJ1-2	CAWSAKIVGGLGGYTF
TRBV19	TRBJ1-1	CASSPLQGPGSTEAFF
TRBV21-1	TRBJ1-3	CASSKRGLIPGNTIYF
TRBV14	TRBJ1-6	CASSQIGAGGSRNSPLHF
TRBV15	TRBJ2-5	CATSMGQGEETQYF
TRBV7-7	TRBJ2-5	CASSPALAGGQTQYF
TRBV6-1	TRBJ2-1	CASSERAGGANEQFF
TRBV6-8	TRBJ1-2	CASPAEGTGGAGHYGYTF
TRBV12-3/TRBV12-4	TRBJ1-6	CASSLGHGLPLHF
TRBV28	TRBJ2-7	CASSPGLAVPPYEQYF
TRBV11-2	TRBJ1-3	CASSFWAGGLSGNTIYF
TRBV11-2	TRBJ2-7	CASSSRAVTGMGEQYF
TRBV5-4	TRBJ1-2	CASSLMVGSNYGYTF
TRBV9	TRBJ1-3	CASSFYGQGASGNTIYF
TRBV11-2	TRBJ1-4	CASRLRTDEKLFF
TRBV13	TRBJ2-3	CASSFFGEGWRQDTQYF
TRBV11-2	TRBJ2-5	CASRTQREGGETQYF
TRBV6-6	TRBJ2-1	CASSSRPGQQGDEQFF
TRBV10-3	TRBJ2-7	CAINPGQGTSEQYF
TRBV27	TRBJ1-4	CASSFGKNEKLFF
TRBV5-1	TRBJ1-6	CASSSDEGASSPLHF
TRBV7-6	TRBJ2-7	CASSPPAGALYEQYF
TRBV5-6	TRBJ2-3	CASSSLAGGSTDTQYF
TRBV7-2	TRBJ1-2	CASSSRSGQRTRGYTF
TRBV29-1	TRBJ2-1	CSVEGPQFF
TRBV29-1	TRBJ1-2	CSVGSGVWGYTF
TRBV6-5	TRBJ2-3	CASTITGRRADTQYF
TRBV6-6	TRBJ2-3	CASSLTSGGSTDTQYF
TRBV7-9	TRBJ2-4	CASSLVDGLAKNIQYF
TRBV11-3	TRBJ2-1	CASSTGQGDGVEQFF
TRBV7-9	TRBJ1-4	CASSSGTGSEKLFF
TRBV5-1	TRBJ2-3	CASSTTGGDTQYF